This TCR beta chain derives from a study of blood T cell repertoires in COVID-19. About the study: T cells, B-cell-depleted T cells, or PBMCs provided the cDNA or gDNA that served as material.

Data came from immunoSEQ multiplex PCR; TCRdb stores just in-frame clones and leaves some out. Of about 64,000 clones in the sample, 85% to 90% were seen once. Germline V CDR1 and CDR2: LGHDT, YNNKEL (reference sequence). The V end was cut by 3 bases, the J end by 6 bases, with 17 bases between. The CDR3 spans 15 residues. The sequenced sample consisted of peripheral blood. The V and J genes are TRBV3-1 (or the pseudogene TRBV3-2) and TRBJ1-2, with a tentative D call TRBD1 (6 bases). The source is a man in his fifties with active COVID-19. The CDR3 sequence is CASSQGGAGLDGYTF. The CDR3 region has the DNA TGTGCCAGCAGCCAGGGGGGGGCAGGATTGGATGGCTACACCTTC.